The 20 T cell receptor beta chains below come from one sample, sequenced in a study of blood T cell repertoires in COVID-19. The repertoire was sequenced with immunoSEQ multiplex PCR; TCRdb's copy has only in-frame clones and lacks some. The sample shows tens of thousands of clones, 65% to 90% of them seen only once. The specimen was peripheral blood. The receptors shown here come from a human donor in a cohort sampled during active COVID-19.

This clone was seen a single time. The chain links TRBV12-5 to TRBJ2-1; TRBD2 matches 13 bases. The CDR3 has 19 amino acids. The V gene's germline CDR1 is LGHNT and CDR2 FRNRAP. V trimming: 1 base; J trimming: 8 bases; junction bases outside the gene matches: 14. The CDR3 sequence is CASGLAGTSGNSRGDEQFF. The DNA for the CDR3 is TGTGCTAGTGGTTTGGCCGGGACTAGCGGGAACTCTAGGGGCGATGAGCAGTTCTTC.

The V call is TRBV21-1, the J call TRBJ1-4. TRBV21-1 is a pseudogene locus. CDR3 size: 16 residues. Here the CDR3 DNA reads TGTGCCAGCAGCGGCGGCGGAGGGAAGGTGAGTGAAAAACTGTTTTTT. The encoded protein is CASSGGGGKVSEKLFF.

The V call is TRBV28, the J call TRBJ2-7; 9 positions agree with TRBD1. Germline CDR1 MDHEN, CDR2 SYDVKM. The CDR3 totals 16 residues. J gave up 5 bases and V 2 bases, and 10 bases lay outside the gene matches. The CDR3 loop reads CASSLTGQGRANEQYF. CDR3 coding DNA: TGTGCCAGCAGTTTAACGGGACAGGGACGGGCAAACGAGCAGTACTTC. Full variable domain (rest looked up from reference TRBV28 and TRBJ2-7): DVKVTQSSRYLVKRTGEKVFLECVQDMDHENMFWYRQDPGLGLRLIYFSYDVKMKEKGDIPEGYSVSREKKERFSLILESASTNQTSMYLCASSLTGQGRANEQYFGPGTRLTVT.

V is TRBV7-2 and J is TRBJ2-7, with TRBD1 identical over 8 bases. This CDR3 has 14 residues. V shed 4 bases, J shed 5 bases, and the junction held 7 bases outside the gene matches. The germline gives CDR1 SGHTA, CDR2 FQGNSA. The CDR3 spells CASSSRQGQNEQYF. The CDR3, as DNA: TGTGCCAGCAGCTCCCGACAGGGGCAGAACGAGCAGTACTTC.

This chain links TRBV29-1 with TRBJ1-2, with D possibly TRBD1 on 5 matching bases. CDR1 is SQVTM and CDR2 is ANQGSEA in the germline V gene. Trimming pared 4 bases from V and 6 bases from J, leaving 12 bases between. The CDR3 runs to 12 residues. CDR3 nucleotides: TGCAGCGTTGCTTTAGGGGCGCATGGCTACACCTTC. This sequence encodes CSVALGAHGYTF.

The genes are TRBV5-1 and TRBJ2-2; 8 bases fit TRBD1. The V and J ends lost 4 bases and 4 bases, in that order; junction bases with no gene match: 3. This CDR3 contains 14 residues. Germline-derived CDR1 and CDR2 are SGHRS and YFSETQ. The chain's CDR3 is CASSPTGATGELFF. CDR3 coding DNA: TGCGCCAGCAGCCCGACAGGGGCCACCGGGGAGCTGTTTTTT.

This chain uses TRBV20-1 with TRBJ2-7; D is unresolved. Trimming removed 3 bases at V and 3 bases at J, with 12 bases between. Germline-derived CDR1 and CDR2 are DFQATT and SNEGSKA (reference sequence). The CDR3 spans 13 residues. The CDR3 DNA follows: TGCAGTGCTAGTCGGTACCAAGACTACGAGCAGTACTTC. This encodes CSASRYQDYEQYF.

This chain uses TRBV19 with TRBJ2-3; D perhaps matches TRBD2 (7 bases). The CDR3 sequence is 16 residues long. V was cut by 6 bases and J by 2 bases, with 18 bases left in between. Germline-derived CDR1 and CDR2 are LNHDA and SQIVND (reference sequence). This CDR3 is CASSPTRGGVTDTQYF. The CDR3 region has the DNA TGTGCCAGTAGCCCGACTAGGGGGGGGGTCACAGATACGCAGTATTTT.

The V gene is TRBV24-1, the J gene TRBJ2-1; 14 nucleotides line up with TRBD2. V trimming: 5 bases; J trimming: 6 bases; junction bases outside the gene matches: 5. This CDR3 spans 16 amino acids. CDR1 KGHDR and CDR2 SFDVKD come from the germline V gene. The CDR3 sequence: CATSGEGLAGGNEQFF. The CDR3 DNA reads TGTGCCACCAGTGGCGAAGGACTAGCGGGAGGCAATGAGCAGTTCTTC.

This clone has a handful of counts. This chain connects TRBV4-1 to TRBJ1-1; D perhaps matches TRBD1 (5 bases). CDR3 length: 16 residues. Trimming removed 0 bases from V and 7 bases from J, with 18 bases in between. Germline V lookup: CDR1 MGHRA, CDR2 YSYEKL. The chain's CDR3 is CASSQDIGQRRGEAFF. The CDR3 DNA is TGCGCCAGCAGCCAAGATATAGGACAACGTAGAGGTGAAGCTTTCTTT.

This chain links TRBV11-1 with TRBJ2-1; D unresolved. This CDR3 contains 14 residues. Germline loops: CDR1 SGHAT, CDR2 FQDESV (reference sequence). The ends were cut back, 2 bases at V and 4 bases at J, with 9 bases in the middle. The DNA of the CDR3 is TGTGCCAGCAGCTTACGCGACTCATACAATGAGCAGTTCTTC. It yields the protein CASSLRDSYNEQFF.

The chain carries TRBV6-5 and TRBJ2-7; D is perhaps TRBD1 (6 bases). Trimming shortened V by 6 bases and J by 4 bases, and 7 bases separated the two germline ends. The CDR3 sequence is 11 residues long. The germline V gene has CDR1 MNHEY and CDR2 SVGAGI. CDR3 in amino acids: CASRDRYEQYF. DNA of the CDR3: TGTGCCAGCAGAGACAGGTACGAGCAGTACTTC.

The chain combines TRBV28 with TRBJ2-6; D possibly corresponds to TRBD2 (6 bases). CDR1 is MDHEN, CDR2 SYDVKM, per germline. The length of the CDR3 is 17 residues. V shed 3 bases and J shed 0 bases, with 12 bases lying between them. In DNA form, the CDR3 reads TGTGCCAGCAGTTTTTCGGTCGGGGGCTCTGGGGCCAACGTCCTGACTTTC. As protein: CASSFSVGGSGANVLTF.

This chain links TRBV7-9 with TRBJ1-3, with D possibly being TRBD1 (6 bases). The V gene's germline CDR1 is SEHNR and CDR2 FQNEAQ (reference sequence). The V end lost 6 bases, the J end lost 0 bases, and 12 bases lay between the germline ends. The CDR3 loop spans 15 amino acids. The CDR3 loop reads CASSADRSSGNTIYF. For the CDR3, the DNA is TGTGCCAGCAGTGCTGACAGGTCCTCTGGAAACACCATATATTTT.

V is TRBV19 and J is TRBJ1-5, with D perhaps matching TRBD1 (5 bases). The CDR3 sequence is 15 residues long. Germline CDR1 is LNHDA and CDR2 is SQIVND (reference sequence). Trimming stripped 3 bases from V and 5 bases from J, with 14 bases between. This CDR3 reads CASSILNRHDQPQHF. The CDR3 DNA follows: TGTGCCAGTAGTATCCTTAACAGGCACGATCAGCCCCAGCATTTT.

The V gene is TRBV4-2, the J gene TRBJ1-6; D not resolved. V gave up 4 bases and J gave up 7 bases, with 20 bases separating them. This CDR3 has 17 amino acids. Germline CDR1 LGHNA, CDR2 YNFKEQ. For the CDR3, the DNA is TGTGCCAGCAGCCCTACACCGGACGGAGGCGGAAATTCACCCCTCCACTTT. This codes for CASSPTPDGGGNSPLHF.

J is TRBJ2-1 and V is TRBV29-1; TRBD1 might be the D (6 bases). The V gene lost 3 bases and the J gene lost 4 bases, with 10 bases spanning the gap. The length of the CDR3 is 13 residues. In germline, CDR1 is SQVTM, CDR2 ANQGSEA. In DNA form, the CDR3 reads TGCAGCGTTGAGCCCAGGGGTTACAATGAGCAGTTCTTC. Translating gives CSVEPRGYNEQFF.

This chain connects TRBV15 to TRBJ2-7; unclear D gene. Germline V gene sequence: CDR1 LNHNV, CDR2 YYDKDF (reference sequence). V dropped 0 bases and J dropped 3 bases, with 12 bases sitting between them. This CDR3 comprises 15 residues. CDR3 amino acids: CATSREKATGYEQYF. CDR3 sequence (DNA): TGTGCCACCAGCAGAGAAAAGGCCACGGGCTACGAGCAGTACTTC. The full variable domain, in which reference TRBV15 and TRBJ2-7 provide the parts outside the CDR3, is DAMVIQNPRYQVTQFGKPVTLSCSQTLNHNVMYWYQQKSSQAPKLLFHYYDKDFNNEADTPDNFQSRRPNTSFCFLDIRSPGLGDTAMYLCATSREKATGYEQYFGPGTRLTVT.

This chain connects TRBV7-9 to TRBJ1-3, with TRBD1 matching 9 bases. V trimming: 3 bases; J trimming: 7 bases; junction bases outside the gene matches: 10. The germline V gene encodes CDR1 SEHNR and CDR2 FQNEAQ (reference sequence). This CDR3 comprises 16 residues. The CDR3 DNA is TGTGCCAGCAGCTTTACAGGGGGCGCGTCCCCGAACACCATATATTTT. As protein: CASSFTGGASPNTIYF.

The chain is built from TRBV18 and TRBJ2-5; 8 bases match TRBD1. The V segment lost 3 bases and the J segment 4 bases; nucleotides outside the gene matches: 4. Germline values: CDR1 KGHSH, CDR2 LQKENI. The CDR3 is 14 amino acids. The CDR3 DNA is TGTGCCAGCTCACCCTCTGGACAGGGAGAGACCCAGTACTTC. Residues: CASSPSGQGETQYF.